Below, 20 T cell receptor beta chains from the same sample are listed, as sequenced in a study of T cells after yellow fever vaccination. Each CDR3 protein gets one entry after TCRdb re-called the 5' RACE reads with MiXCR. Among roughly 300,000 distinct CDR3 sequences listed, about 7.8% were seen once. Sample: PBMCs, taken 35 to 50 days after the first yellow fever vaccination. All receptors derive from a young man who received the YFV17D yellow fever vaccine.

V is TRBV20-1 and J is TRBJ2-5; 9 nucleotides align to TRBD2. The CDR3 is 16 amino acids. Losses at the gene ends were 0 bases for V and 5 bases for J; bases not matched to a gene: 10. Germline assignment: CDR1 DFQATT and CDR2 SNEGSKA (reference sequence). CDR3 nucleotides: TGCAGTGCTAGAGATGGGCTAGCGGGGCGATGGGAGACCCAGTACTTC. Its translation is CSARDGLAGRWETQYF.

This clonotype was picked up a small number of times. The V call is TRBV5-4, the J call TRBJ2-3; TRBD1 is a possible D gene (6 bases). Germline V gene sequence: CDR1 SGHNT, CDR2 YYREEE (reference sequence). The V end lost 4 bases, the J end lost 4 bases, and 10 bases lay between the germline ends. The CDR3 is made up of 13 amino acids. The CDR3 protein is CASSQQGSDTQYF. Here the CDR3 DNA reads TGTGCCAGCAGCCAACAGGGCTCAGATACGCAGTATTTT.

The CDR3 loop reads CARLGGMAFF. CDR3 coding DNA: TGCGCCAGACTCGGGGGGATGGCTTTCTTT. The chain links TRBV23-1 to TRBJ1-1; a weak D match, TRBD1 (5 bases). Being an ORF, TRBV23-1 has a function that is uncertain. The CDR3 spans 10 residues. The V and J ends lost 9 bases and 11 bases respectively, with 13 bases between them.

This clonotype was recorded many times. The V and J genes are TRBV4-3 and TRBJ2-7; no clear D. This CDR3 spans 14 amino acids. Trimming left V 0 bases short and J 3 bases short, with 9 bases between. CDR1 is LGHNA and CDR2 is YSLEER in the germline V gene. This CDR3 reads CASSQDLGDYEQYF. CDR3 sequence (DNA): TGCGCCAGCAGCCAAGATCTTGGAGACTACGAGCAGTACTTC.

The chain links TRBV4-1 to TRBJ2-7; 13 positions agree with TRBD2. The CDR3 consists of 16 residues. Germline lookup yields CDR1 MGHRA and CDR2 YSYEKL. J gave up 3 bases and V 4 bases, and 6 bases lay outside the gene matches. The CDR3 reads CASSRGLAGDHYEQYV. CDR3 nucleotide sequence: TGCGCCAGCAGCCGCGGACTAGCGGGGGACCACTACGAGCAGTACGTC.

This clonotype has a count of ten or more. The rearrangement links TRBV9 to TRBJ2-3; D is uncertain. The germline gives CDR1 SGDLS, CDR2 YYNGEE. Trimming shortened V by 1 base and J by 0 bases, and 9 bases separated the two germline ends. The CDR3 length is 15 residues. DNA for the CDR3: TGTGCCAGCAGCGTACGTTCTTTTAGCACAGATACGCAGTATTTT. Amino acids: CASSVRSFSTDTQYF. Full variable domain (rest looked up from reference TRBV9 and TRBJ2-3): DSGVTQTPKHLITATGQRVTLRCSPRSGDLSVYWYQQSLDQGLQFLIQYYNGEERAKGNILERFSAQQFPDLHSELNLSSLELGDSALYFCASSVRSFSTDTQYFGPGTRLTVL.

J is TRBJ2-7 and V is TRBV28, with a possible D match to TRBD2 (7 bases). Trimming left V 6 bases short and J 0 bases short, with 18 bases between. The length of the CDR3 is 16 residues. Per the germline V gene, CDR1 is MDHEN and CDR2 is SYDVKM. In DNA form, the CDR3 reads TGTGCCAGCAGCCGCACCACAGGGAGGGCCTCCTACGAGCAGTACGTC. Translating it yields CASSRTTGRASYEQYV.

The chain is built from TRBV6-1 and TRBJ2-5, with 9 bases aligning to TRBD2. Germline CDR1 is MNHNS and CDR2 is SASEGT. V shed 2 bases and J 1 base; nucleotides not matched to a gene: 8. The CDR3 is made up of 17 amino acids. Written as DNA, the CDR3 is TGTGCCAGCAGTGAAACCCGACTAGCGGACCGCCAAGAGACCCAGTACTTC. The encoded protein is CASSETRLADRQETQYF.

This clonotype was recorded only once. The chain joins TRBV9 to TRBJ2-2, with no clear D. The CDR3 extends over 15 amino acids. V was cut by 0 bases and J by 4 bases, with 10 bases left in between. Germline V CDR1 and CDR2: SGDLS, YYNGEE. CDR3 region: CASSVAGGFTGELFF. The CDR3 DNA is TGTGCCAGCAGCGTAGCGGGCGGCTTCACCGGGGAGCTGTTTTTT.

The V and J genes are TRBV20-1 and TRBJ1-1; a possible D gene is TRBD1 (6 bases). V dropped 2 bases and J dropped 6 bases, with 13 bases sitting between them. There are 13 residues in the CDR3. Per germline, CDR1 DFQATT and CDR2 SNEGSKA (reference sequence). The CDR3 is CSARRPGAPEAFF. DNA of the CDR3: TGCAGTGCTAGAAGACCGGGGGCCCCTGAAGCTTTCTTT.

This clonotype has a handful of counts. V usage is TRBV7-2 and J usage is TRBJ2-1; possible D gene TRBD1, 5 bases. Trimming took 1 base from V and 6 from J, leaving 13 bases between them. Germline V gene data show CDR1 as SGHTA and CDR2 as FQGNSA. The CDR3 is made up of 15 amino acids. CDR3 sequence: CASSLDRQLINEQFF. The DNA for the CDR3 is TGTGCCAGCAGCTTAGACAGACAGTTAATCAATGAGCAGTTCTTC.

J is TRBJ1-1 and V is TRBV14, with a possible D match to TRBD1 (5 bases). Trimming took 4 bases from V and 4 from J, leaving 22 bases between them. Germline V CDR1 and CDR2: SGHDN, FVKESK. CDR3 length equals 17 residues. The CDR3 region is CASSLYPPGHWATEAFF. The DNA of the CDR3 is TGTGCCAGCAGCCTATATCCTCCCGGACACTGGGCCACTGAAGCTTTCTTT.

This rearrangement joins TRBV5-4 to TRBJ2-1, with a weak D call TRBD1 (6 bases). In germline, CDR1 is SGHNT, CDR2 YYREEE (reference sequence). The CDR3 loop spans 16 amino acids. Deletions cut 0 bases from V and 1 base from J, with 11 bases between. The CDR3 DNA reads as TGTGCCAGCAGCTTGGGGGGTACAGGGTCCTACAATGAGCAGTTCTTC. Its protein is CASSLGGTGSYNEQFF.

This clonotype was detected only a few times. The genes are TRBV30 and TRBJ2-1; D unresolved. CDR1 and CDR2 from the germline V gene are GTSNPN and SVGIG (reference sequence). V lost 2 bases to trimming and J lost 9 bases, with 14 bases between them. The CDR3 contains 13 residues. The CDR3 sequence: CAWSPLSRSEQFF. CDR3 coding DNA: TGTGCCTGGAGTCCTCTAAGCAGGAGTGAGCAGTTCTTC.

This clonotype was picked up a small number of times. The gene calls are TRBV4-3 and TRBJ2-1; unclear D gene. V lost 1 base to trimming and J lost 10 bases, with 11 bases between them. The CDR3 spans 13 residues. Germline assignment: CDR1 LGHNA and CDR2 YSLEER. CDR3 nucleotides: TGCGCCAGCAGCCAAGTCGTCCGAAGGGAGCAGTTCTTC. It is translated as CASSQVVRREQFF.

This clonotype was observed a few times. The rearrangement uses TRBV11-2 and TRBJ1-2, with D tentatively TRBD1 (5 bases). The V and J ends lost 5 bases and 4 bases respectively, with 29 bases between them. CDR1 and CDR2 (germline): SGHAT, FQNNGV. This CDR3 is 19 amino acids long. The CDR3 region is CASSPNRASLSTDRYGYTF. The CDR3 DNA is TGTGCCAGCAGCCCCAACCGGGCCTCCTTGTCGACAGACCGCTATGGCTACACCTTC.

The chain recombines TRBV6-1 with TRBJ1-1; unclear D gene. The CDR3 has 13 residues. V shed 6 bases and J shed 1 base, with 9 bases lying between them. Germline V gene lookup returns CDR1 MNHNS and CDR2 SASEGT. The CDR3, as DNA: TGTGCCAGCAGGTTGTGGGAGAACACTGAAGCTTTCTTT. Amino acid sequence: CASRLWENTEAFF.

V and J are TRBV19 and TRBJ1-5, with a possible D match to TRBD1 (5 bases). Germline values: CDR1 LNHDA, CDR2 SQIVND (reference sequence). This CDR3 region has 14 residues. Trimming cost V 0 bases and J 7 bases, with 10 bases left between them. DNA for the CDR3: TGTGCCAGTAGTATAGACAGGGTACGGCAGCCCCAGCATTTT. It specifies CASSIDRVRQPQHF. Full variable domain (remainder filled in from reference TRBV19 and TRBJ1-5): DGGITQSPKYLFRKEGQNVTLSCEQNLNHDAMYWYRQDPGQGLRLIYYSQIVNDFQKGDIAEGYSVSREKKESFPLTVTSAQKNPTAFYLCASSIDRVRQPQHFGDGTRLSIL.

This clonotype was counted between two and nine times. This sequence joins TRBV11-1 and TRBJ2-3; 8 bases line up with TRBD2. J was trimmed by 2 bases and V by 5 bases; bases with no gene match: 18. From germline, CDR1 is SGHAT and CDR2 FQDESV (reference sequence). The CDR3 spans 19 residues. DNA for the CDR3: TGTGCCAGCAGCCCAAGACTTTACACGGGGGGGCCGACCACAGATACGCAGTATTTT. This sequence encodes CASSPRLYTGGPTTDTQYF. The whole variable domain, remainder taken from reference TRBV11-1 and TRBJ2-3, is EAEVAQSPRYKITEKSQAVAFWCDPISGHATLYWYRQILGQGPELLVQFQDESVVDDSQLPKDRFSAERLKGVDSTLKIQPAELGDSAMYLCASSPRLYTGGPTTDTQYFGPGTRLTVL.

The sample holds a few counts of this clonotype. The chain combines TRBV6-5 with TRBJ1-4; D is uncertain. The germline V and J ends were trimmed by 2 bases and 4 bases, with 14 bases remaining between them. The CDR3 contains 16 residues. CDR1 is MNHEY and CDR2 is SVGAGI in the germline V gene. In DNA form, the CDR3 reads TGTGCCAGCAGTTACACGGGTTTTTGGGGTAATGAAAAACTGTTTTTT. This codes for CASSYTGFWGNEKLFF.